The 23 T cell receptor beta chains in this list originate from one sample, sequenced in a study of blood T cells in healthy people across ages. Sample-barcoded 5' priming and a J-beta primer mix drove a second PCR of about 7 to 12 cycles. TCRdb called the 5' RACE reads again in MiXCR, with one record for every CDR3 protein. The table lists about 1.8 million distinct CDR3 sequences, about 49% of them singletons. The sequenced sample consisted of blood. These receptors were taken from a woman in her thirties or forties in good health.

This clonotype was observed a handful of times. The genes are TRBV7-8 and TRBJ2-6; no reliable D call. The CDR3 covers 15 residues. The V gene's germline CDR1 is SGHVS and CDR2 FQNEAQ. Trimming removed 3 bases from V and 1 base from J, with 7 bases in between. The CDR3 DNA reads TGTGCCAGCAGCTTCAGGCAATCTGGGGCCAACGTCCTGACTTTC. Protein sequence: CASSFRQSGANVLTF.

This clonotype has a single count. The V call is TRBV10-3, the J call TRBJ2-7; perhaps TRBD1 as D (6 bases). In germline, CDR1 is ENHRY, CDR2 SYGVKD. The CDR3 spans 13 residues. V was pared by 8 bases and J by 0 bases, with 11 bases between. In nucleotides, the CDR3 is TGTGCCATCGGGGGCAGCGACTCCTACGAGCAGTACTTC. Protein product: CAIGGSDSYEQYF.

The J gene is TRBJ2-3, the V gene TRBV20-1; the D gene is possibly TRBD1 (6 bases). The CDR3 loop spans 11 amino acids. Germline-derived CDR1 and CDR2 are DFQATT and SNEGSKA (reference sequence). V dropped 7 bases and J dropped 3 bases, with 8 bases sitting between them. The CDR3: CSDQGTDTQYF. The CDR3 DNA reads as TGCAGTGATCAGGGGACAGATACGCAGTATTTT.

The chain links TRBV20-1 to TRBJ2-1, with 8 positions matching TRBD2. V shed 2 bases, J shed 12 bases, and the junction held 18 bases outside the gene matches. Per germline, CDR1 DFQATT and CDR2 SNEGSKA (reference sequence). This CDR3 contains 16 residues. CDR3 coding DNA: TGCAGTGCTAGACTGGGCAGACCGGGACTAGACACTGGGCAGTTCTTC. This codes for CSARLGRPGLDTGQFF.

This chain connects TRBV4-1 to TRBJ2-3, with D maybe TRBD2 (6 bases). Germline V gene sequence: CDR1 MGHRA, CDR2 YSYEKL. V lost 0 bases and J lost 2, with 12 bases in between. The CDR3 totals 16 residues. The CDR3 region is CASSQEVTSHTDTQYF. The CDR3 nucleotides are TGCGCCAGCAGCCAAGAAGTTACTAGCCACACAGATACGCAGTATTTT.

This clonotype was seen only a few times. V and J are TRBV7-2 and TRBJ2-4; TRBD1 might be the D (5 bases). V was pared by 5 bases and J by 0 bases, with 14 bases between. The germline V gene has CDR1 SGHTA and CDR2 FQGNSA. There are 16 residues in the CDR3. CDR3 in amino acids: CASSPQHQGAKNIQYF. As DNA, the CDR3 is TGTGCCAGCAGCCCACAACACCAGGGAGCCAAAAACATTCAGTACTTC.

This clonotype was picked up a small number of times. The chain is built from TRBV6-1 and TRBJ2-5, with 8 bases fitting TRBD1. With 0 bases clipped from V and 5 bases from J, the junction kept 2 bases outside the gene matches. This CDR3 has 14 residues. Germline CDR1 and CDR2: MNHNS and SASEGT. The CDR3 sequence is CASSEAWTGETQYF. CDR3 DNA: TGTGCCAGCAGTGAAGCGTGGACAGGGGAGACCCAGTACTTC.

There are a few counts of this clonotype. The V and J genes are TRBV7-9 and TRBJ2-3, with D possibly being TRBD2 (5 bases). Germline V gives CDR1 SEHNR, CDR2 FQNEAQ (reference sequence). Trimming left V 6 bases short and J 0 bases short, with 10 bases between. The CDR3 is made up of 14 amino acids. CDR3 DNA sequence: TGTGCCAGCAGTGGGAGTCGGAGCACAGATACGCAGTATTTT. This sequence encodes CASSGSRSTDTQYF.

CDR3 sequence: CASSFGALYEQYF. The CDR3 DNA reads as TGTGCCAGCAGTTTCGGAGCGCTCTACGAGCAGTACTTC. The chain is built from TRBV27 and TRBJ2-4; unclear D gene. The better agreement between TRBJ2-7 and the DNA end casts doubt on the J call. There are 13 residues in the CDR3. The germline V gene encodes CDR1 MNHEY and CDR2 SMNVEV (reference sequence).

This clonotype was recorded only once. The gene calls are TRBV5-1 and TRBJ1-2, with D perhaps TRBD1 (6 bases). Germline V gene data show CDR1 as SGHRS and CDR2 as YFSETQ. Between the trimmed V and J ends, which lost 6 bases and 6 bases, there was a span of 12 bases. The CDR3 is 12 amino acids. The CDR3 reads CASTGGLDGYTF. In DNA, the CDR3 is TGCGCCAGCACGGGGGGGCTTGATGGCTACACCTTC.

V gene TRBV5-1 combines with J gene TRBJ2-3, with TRBD2 identical over 9 bases. The CDR3 is made up of 17 amino acids. V dropped 0 bases and J dropped 0; count of bases not matched to a gene: 5. Per germline, CDR1 SGHRS and CDR2 YFSETQ. The CDR3 nucleotides are TGCGCCAGCAGCTTGGAAGGGCGGGGGGGAAGCACAGATACGCAGTATTTT. As protein: CASSLEGRGGSTDTQYF.

The chain recombines TRBV6-6 with TRBJ2-5; TRBD1 matches 7 bases. This CDR3 contains 15 residues. Germline assignment: CDR1 MNHNY and CDR2 SVGAGI (reference sequence). V lost 4 bases, J lost 5 bases, and 10 bases stayed unmatched. The CDR3 sequence is CASSSQGTVRETQYF. The DNA of the CDR3 is TGTGCCAGCAGTTCCCAGGGGACAGTCAGGGAGACCCAGTACTTC.

The chain combines TRBV20-1 with TRBJ2-1; 13 bases are a match to TRBD2. The CDR3 is 15 residues long. Losses at the gene ends were 6 bases for V and 5 bases for J; bases not matched to a gene: 7. Germline lookup yields CDR1 DFQATT and CDR2 SNEGSKA (reference sequence). CDR3 in amino acids: CSARTGTSGDNEQFF. CDR3 DNA: TGCAGTGCGAGGACCGGGACTAGCGGGGACAATGAGCAGTTCTTC.

This clonotype showed up just a few times. V usage is TRBV20-1 and J usage is TRBJ2-5; D is uncertain. The V gene's germline CDR1 is DFQATT and CDR2 SNEGSKA (reference sequence). The CDR3 has 13 amino acids. Trimming removed 0 bases at V and 4 bases at J, with 9 bases between. CDR3 sequence reads: CSARDRLRETQYF. The CDR3 DNA is TGCAGTGCTAGAGATCGGCTGAGAGAGACCCAGTACTTC.

The sample holds a few counts of this clonotype. The chain has TRBV6-5 and TRBJ2-1, with TRBD2 matching over 12 bases. This CDR3 spans 16 amino acids. Germline V gives CDR1 MNHEY, CDR2 SVGAGI. With V trimmed by 6 bases and J by 8 bases, 11 bases remained unmatched. CDR3 sequence reads: CASRRGLAGGPDEQFF. Here the CDR3 DNA reads TGTGCCAGCAGACGAGGTCTAGCGGGGGGGCCGGATGAGCAGTTCTTC.

This clonotype was seen only a few times. The V gene is TRBV10-3, the J gene TRBJ2-7; the match to TRBD2 covers 11 bases. The V gene end was trimmed by 4 bases and the J gene end by 3 bases; junction bases not matched to a gene: 2. CDR1 ENHRY and CDR2 SYGVKD come from the germline V gene. The CDR3 is 14 amino acids. As DNA, the CDR3 is TGTGCCATCAGTGCTAGCGGGGGGTACTACGAGCAGTACTTC. Protein product: CAISASGGYYEQYF.

This rearrangement joins TRBV20-1 to TRBJ2-2, with 7 bases lining up with TRBD2. The V gene's germline CDR1 is DFQATT and CDR2 SNEGSKA (reference sequence). With V trimmed by 5 bases and J by 0 bases, 6 bases remained unmatched. The CDR3 extends over 15 amino acids. The CDR3 nucleotides read TGCAGTGCTCAAATAGCGGGTTCGAACACCGGGGAGCTGTTTTTT. The encoded protein is CSAQIAGSNTGELFF.

This clonotype came up a few times. V and J are TRBV20-1 and TRBJ2-3; 9 bases are shared with TRBD2. The junction had 7 bases not matched to a gene; V was cut back by 6 bases and J by 0 bases. The CDR3 spans 15 residues. Germline V gives CDR1 DFQATT, CDR2 SNEGSKA (reference sequence). The CDR3 bases are TGCAGTGCCCAGACTAGCGGCGACAGCACAGATACGCAGTATTTT. It specifies CSAQTSGDSTDTQYF.

This clonotype was detected once. This chain connects TRBV9 to TRBJ2-5; no clear D gene. V lost 6 bases, J lost 5 bases, and 14 bases lay in between. Germline V CDR1 and CDR2: SGDLS, YYNGEE. The CDR3 runs 13 residues. In DNA form, the CDR3 reads TGTGCCAGCACCCCTCCCCTAGGGGAGACCCAGTACTTC. Residues: CASTPPLGETQYF.

This clonotype has a handful of counts. V gene TRBV9 combines with J gene TRBJ2-5; TRBD2 aligns across 8 bases. V shed 0 bases, J shed 11 bases, and the junction held 12 bases outside the gene matches. Germline V lookup: CDR1 SGDLS, CDR2 YYNGEE. This CDR3 region has 15 residues. The CDR3, as DNA: TGTGCCAGCAGCGTAGTAGCGGGGACCTACAATGAGCAGTACTTC. The encoded protein is CASSVVAGTYNEQYF.

This clonotype came up once. J is TRBJ1-2 and V is TRBV28; TRBD1 is a possible D gene (5 bases). V was trimmed by 4 bases and J by 4 bases, leaving 13 bases between them. The CDR3 extends over 14 amino acids. CDR1 is MDHEN and CDR2 is SYDVKM in the germline V gene. The CDR3 coding sequence is TGTGCCAGCAGTTCGCTAGACGGGACCTATGGCTACACCTTC. It specifies CASSSLDGTYGYTF.

This chain links TRBV20-1 with TRBJ2-1; tentatively, D is TRBD2 (6 bases). V was shortened by 0 bases and J by 0 bases, with 21 bases between the two germline ends. In germline, CDR1 is DFQATT, CDR2 SNEGSKA (reference sequence). The CDR3 totals 19 residues. CDR3 loop: CSARDRGSPYASSYNEQFF. Written as DNA, the CDR3 is TGCAGTGCTAGAGATCGGGGGTCGCCTTATGCGAGCTCCTACAATGAGCAGTTCTTC.

The chain joins TRBV14 to TRBJ1-2, with a possible D match to TRBD1 (6 bases). Trimming took 6 bases from V and 8 from J, leaving 19 bases between them. Germline V gene sequence: CDR1 SGHDN, CDR2 FVKESK. The CDR3 contains 14 residues. Written as DNA, the CDR3 is TGTGCCAGCAGTCAGGTCGGGGGCGAAAGAGGCTACACCTTC. This gives the protein CASSQVGGERGYTF.